This T cell receptor (beta chain) was recovered during a study of blood T cell repertoires in COVID-19. For the study at large: Sites across the United States, Italy and Spain contributed samples from acute and convalescent COVID-19. Sources were T cells, B-cell-depleted T cells, or PBMCs; the material itself was cDNA or gDNA.

Germline V gene sequence: CDR1 SEHNR, CDR2 FQNEAQ (reference sequence). The CDR3 is 13 amino acids. Trimming stripped 5 bases from V and 4 bases from J, with 12 bases between. The repertoire was sequenced with immunoSEQ multiplex PCR; TCRdb's copy has only in-frame clones and lacks some. The data contain 65,000 to 80,000 clones, under 95% of them singletons. V is TRBV7-9 and J is TRBJ2-7; D perhaps matches TRBD1 (7 bases). The material sequenced was peripheral blood. The TCR was taken from a human donor in a cohort sampled during active COVID-19. The CDR3 spells CASSHPGGYEQYF. For the CDR3, the DNA is TGTGCCAGCAGCCATCCAGGGGGGTACGAGCAGTACTTC. The full variable domain, completed using reference TRBV7-9 and TRBJ2-7, is DTGVSQNPRHKITKRGQNVTFRCDPISEHNRLYWYRQTLGQGPEFLTYFQNEAQLEKSRLLSDRFSAERPKGSFSTLEIQRTEQGDSAMYLCASSHPGGYEQYFGPGTRLTVT.